The entry below gives a single T cell receptor (beta chain) sequence along with its context. This sample is drawn from a study of shared T cell receptors in the human thymus. Repertoires were generated with immunoSEQ multiplex PCR, while TCRdb's copy carries only in-frame clones and drops some. The sample holds hundreds of thousands of clones; about four fifths are singletons and the top ten take roughly 0.013%. These data also formed part of another study, on human thymus T cells.

The sample was thymocytes. The sequence derives from a boy younger than two with a congenital heart defect.

The CDR3 DNA is TGTGCCAGCAGCTTGTTGGAGATAGCGGGAGGGGCGAACACCGGGGAGCTGTTTTTT. Protein product: CASSLLEIAGGANTGELFF. The chain couples TRBV5-6 to TRBJ2-2; 11 nucleotides match TRBD2. Germline V lookup: CDR1 SGHDT, CDR2 YYEEEE. This CDR3 has 19 residues. V was clipped by 1 base and J by 0 bases; unmatched bases: 8.